Below, 15 T cell receptor beta chains from the same sample are listed, as sequenced in a study of blood T cells in healthy people across ages. Sample-barcoded 5' priming and a J-beta primer mix drove a second PCR of roughly 6 to 12 cycles. From the 5' RACE reads, TCRdb called clonotypes with MiXCR, one entry per CDR3 protein. This sample has some 290,000 distinct CDR3 sequences, with 25% to 30% found just once. Sequencing was carried out using blood. The receptors shown here come from a woman aged 70-85 years in good health.

This clonotype was seen many times. The J gene is TRBJ2-5, the V gene TRBV7-2; D not certain. Germline V gives CDR1 SGHTA, CDR2 FQGNSA. The V end was cut by 2 bases, the J end by 1 base, with 8 bases between. This CDR3 has 14 residues. This CDR3 is CASSLSFGQETQYF. The CDR3 bases are TGTGCCAGCAGCTTAAGTTTCGGCCAAGAGACCCAGTACTTC. The full variable domain, with the rest looked up from reference TRBV7-2 and TRBJ2-5, is GAGVSQSPSNKVTEKGKDVELRCDPISGHTALYWYRQSLGQGLEFLIYFQGNSAPDKSGLPSDRFSAERTGGSVSTLTIQRTQQEDSAVYLCASSLSFGQETQYFGPGTRLLVL.

J is TRBJ2-5 and V is TRBV12-3 or TRBV12-4, with a weak D call TRBD1 (5 bases). The CDR3 sequence is 13 residues long. V lost 7 bases and J 4 bases, leaving 13 bases between the germline ends. The CDR3 is CASTWSGSETQYF. CDR3 nucleotide sequence: TGTGCCAGCACCTGGTCAGGGTCAGAGACCCAGTACTTC.

This clonotype has just one count. CDR3 residues: CASSPTWARTDTQYF. Written as DNA, the CDR3 is TGTGCCAGCAGTCCCACCTGGGCGCGAACAGATACGCAGTATTTT. This chain uses TRBV12-3 or TRBV12-4 with TRBJ2-3; D is ambiguous. This CDR3 spans 15 amino acids. V dropped 5 bases and J dropped 3 bases, with 15 bases sitting between them.

The genes are TRBV12-3 or TRBV12-4 and TRBJ2-2; the match to TRBD2 covers 10 bases. This CDR3 comprises 16 residues. Germline trimming cut 5 bases from V and 6 bases from J; bases unmatched to any gene: 9. CDR3: CASSKIAGGRAGELFF. The CDR3 DNA reads TGTGCCAGCAGTAAAATAGCGGGAGGCCGGGCCGGGGAGCTGTTTTTT.

The CDR3 spells CAIRDSPNQETQYF. CDR3 sequence (DNA): TGTGCCATCAGGGACAGCCCCAACCAAGAGACCCAGTACTTC. V and J are TRBV10-3 and TRBJ2-5, with D tentatively TRBD1 (6 bases). CDR1 ENHRY and CDR2 SYGVKD come from the germline V gene. The CDR3 has 14 amino acids. V was cut by 6 bases and J by 0 bases, with 11 bases left in between.

A few counts support this clonotype. The CDR3 DNA reads as TGTGCCAGCAGCCAAGCCCATGAGCAGTTCTTC. Translating it yields CASSQAHEQFF. The chain couples TRBV3-1 to TRBJ2-1; no reliable D call. This CDR3 spans 11 amino acids. Trimming took off 1 base at V and 8 bases at J, with 3 bases between the two ends. Looked up from germline, CDR1 is LGHDT and CDR2 is YNNKEL (reference sequence).

This clonotype has only a few counts. The CDR3 nucleotides are TGTGCCAGCAGCTTGCGCAGGGGCGATTTGGGAACTAATGAAAAACTGTTTTTT. This sequence encodes CASSLRRGDLGTNEKLFF. The gene calls are TRBV5-5 and TRBJ1-4; weak D call: TRBD1 (6 bases). Trimming left V 1 base short and J 1 base short, with 17 bases between. CDR1 SGHKS and CDR2 YYEKEE come from the germline V gene (reference sequence). The CDR3 has 18 residues.

The chain has TRBV20-1 and TRBJ2-7; D might be TRBD1 (6 bases). Per the germline V gene, CDR1 is DFQATT and CDR2 is SNEGSKA (reference sequence). The CDR3 contains 15 residues. Trimming pared 6 bases from V and 5 bases from J, leaving 23 bases between. CDR3 region: CSAGPLKQGSHEQYF. DNA of the CDR3: TGCAGTGCGGGGCCCTTAAAACAGGGATCCCACGAGCAGTACTTC.

This clonotype has ten or more counts. The rearrangement joins TRBV29-1 to TRBJ2-7, with D possibly TRBD1 on 6 matching bases. Trimming shortened V by 4 bases and J by 1 base, and 8 bases separated the two germline ends. Per germline, CDR1 SQVTM and CDR2 ANQGSEA. The CDR3 totals 12 residues. The CDR3 reads CSVGGQSYEQYF. In DNA, the CDR3 is TGCAGCGTTGGGGGGCAGTCCTACGAGCAGTACTTC.

The V and J genes are TRBV7-2 and TRBJ2-5; 8 nucleotides align to TRBD2. Germline V gene data show CDR1 as SGHTA and CDR2 as FQGNSA. The CDR3 totals 15 residues. Losses at the gene ends were 8 bases for V and 4 bases for J; bases not matched to a gene: 12. The CDR3 sequence: CASRGGRLAGETQYF. CDR3 nucleotides: TGTGCCAGCCGGGGGGGGCGCCTCGCGGGAGAGACCCAGTACTTC.

V is TRBV4-3 and J is TRBJ1-4; D remains ambiguous. This CDR3 contains 15 residues. Germline V gene lookup returns CDR1 LGHNA and CDR2 YSLEER. Trimming stripped 0 bases from V and 8 bases from J, with 13 bases between. The CDR3 bases are TGCGCCAGCAGCCAAGATGAGGGCGGGAACGAAAAACTGTTTTTT. As protein: CASSQDEGGNEKLFF.

The V and J genes are TRBV11-2 and TRBJ2-3, with D perhaps TRBD2 (6 bases). V was shortened by 5 bases and J by 2 bases, with 14 bases between the two germline ends. Germline V gene data show CDR1 as SGHAT and CDR2 as FQNNGV. The CDR3 is made up of 15 amino acids. The DNA of the CDR3 is TGTGCCAGCAGCCGGGGTCGCGGGATCACAGATACGCAGTATTTT. This gives the protein CASSRGRGITDTQYF.

This sequence joins TRBV27 and TRBJ1-4; tentative D call: TRBD1 (6 bases). The germline CDR1 and CDR2 sequences are MNHEY and SMNVEV (reference sequence). With 5 bases removed from V and 10 bases from J, the gap between germline ends came to 20 bases. This CDR3 has 15 amino acids. The CDR3: CASSPSRGRQGKLFF. CDR3 DNA sequence: TGTGCCAGCAGTCCATCCCGGGGGCGCCAGGGAAAACTGTTTTTT.

The V and J genes are TRBV5-5 and TRBJ2-2; tentatively, D is TRBD1 (6 bases). Per germline, CDR1 SGHKS and CDR2 YYEKEE (reference sequence). Trimming removed 2 bases at V and 6 bases at J, with 8 bases between. CDR3 size: 13 residues. In nucleotides, the CDR3 is TGTGCCAGCAGCTTACAGGGTCCCGGGGAGCTGTTTTTT. Amino acid sequence: CASSLQGPGELFF. Full variable domain (outside the CDR3, taken from reference TRBV5-5 and TRBJ2-2): DAGVTQSPTHLIKTRGQQVTLRCSPISGHKSVSWYQQVLGQGPQFIFQYYEKEERGRGNFPDRFSARQFPNYSSELNVNALLLGDSALYLCASSLQGPGELFFGEGSRLTVL.

The genes are TRBV28 and TRBJ1-5; D perhaps matches TRBD1 (5 bases). Germline values: CDR1 MDHEN, CDR2 SYDVKM. Trimming stripped 7 bases from V and 4 bases from J, with 17 bases between. The CDR3 is 15 amino acids. In DNA form, the CDR3 reads TGTGCCAGCACCCAGTCGGACACCGCAAATCAGCCCCAGCATTTT. Protein: CASTQSDTANQPQHF.